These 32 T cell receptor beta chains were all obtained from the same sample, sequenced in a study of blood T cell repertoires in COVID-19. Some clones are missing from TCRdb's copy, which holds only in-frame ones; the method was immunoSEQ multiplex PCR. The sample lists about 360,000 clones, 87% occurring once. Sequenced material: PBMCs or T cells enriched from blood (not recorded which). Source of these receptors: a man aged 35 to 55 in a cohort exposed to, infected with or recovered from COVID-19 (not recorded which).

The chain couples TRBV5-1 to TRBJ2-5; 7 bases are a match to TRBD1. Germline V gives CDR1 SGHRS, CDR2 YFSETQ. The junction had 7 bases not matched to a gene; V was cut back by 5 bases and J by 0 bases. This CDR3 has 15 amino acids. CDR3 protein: CASRIFTGDQETQYF. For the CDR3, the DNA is TGCGCCAGCAGAATATTTACAGGGGACCAAGAGACCCAGTACTTC.

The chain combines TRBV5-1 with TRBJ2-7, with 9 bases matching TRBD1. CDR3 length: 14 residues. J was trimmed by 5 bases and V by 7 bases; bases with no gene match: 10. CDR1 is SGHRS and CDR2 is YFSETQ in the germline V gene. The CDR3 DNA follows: TGCGCCAGCCAGACCGGGACAGGGAGCGACGAGCAGTACTTC. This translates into CASQTGTGSDEQYF.

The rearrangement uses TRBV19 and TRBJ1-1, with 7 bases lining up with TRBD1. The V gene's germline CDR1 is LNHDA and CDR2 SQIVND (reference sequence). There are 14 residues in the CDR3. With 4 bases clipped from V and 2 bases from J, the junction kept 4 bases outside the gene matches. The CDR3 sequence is CASSTQGSNTEAFF. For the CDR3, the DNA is TGTGCCAGTAGTACACAGGGGTCCAACACTGAAGCTTTCTTT.

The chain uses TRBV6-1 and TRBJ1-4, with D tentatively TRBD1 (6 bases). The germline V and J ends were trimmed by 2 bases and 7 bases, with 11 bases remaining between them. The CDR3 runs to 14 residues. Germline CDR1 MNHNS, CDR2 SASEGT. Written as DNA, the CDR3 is TGTGCCAGCAGTGAAAAGGGGGTGCGTGAAAAACTGTTTTTT. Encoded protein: CASSEKGVREKLFF.

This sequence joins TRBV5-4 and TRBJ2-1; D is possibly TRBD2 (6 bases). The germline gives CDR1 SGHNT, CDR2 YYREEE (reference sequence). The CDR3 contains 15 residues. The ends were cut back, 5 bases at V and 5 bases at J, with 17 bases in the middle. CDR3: CASRSRDSRNNEQFF. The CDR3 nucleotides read TGTGCCAGCAGATCAAGGGACTCTAGAAACAATGAGCAGTTCTTC.

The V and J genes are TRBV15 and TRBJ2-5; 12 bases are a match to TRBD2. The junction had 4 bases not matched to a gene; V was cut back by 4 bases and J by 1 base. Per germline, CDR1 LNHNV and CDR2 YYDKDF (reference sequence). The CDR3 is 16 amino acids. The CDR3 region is CATSTLAGGPQETQYF. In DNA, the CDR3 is TGTGCCACCAGCACCCTAGCGGGAGGGCCCCAAGAGACCCAGTACTTC. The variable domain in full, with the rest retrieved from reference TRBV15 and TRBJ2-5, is DAMVIQNPRYQVTQFGKPVTLSCSQTLNHNVMYWYQQKSSQAPKLLFHYYDKDFNNEADTPDNFQSRRPNTSFCFLDIRSPGLGDTAMYLCATSTLAGGPQETQYFGPGTRLLVL.

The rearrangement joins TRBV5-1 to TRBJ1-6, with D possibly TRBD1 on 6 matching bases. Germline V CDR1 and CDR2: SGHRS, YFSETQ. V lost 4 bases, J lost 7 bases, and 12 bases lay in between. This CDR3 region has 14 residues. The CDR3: CASSTGGANSPLHF. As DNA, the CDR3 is TGCGCCAGCAGCACCGGGGGGGCGAATTCACCCCTCCACTTT.

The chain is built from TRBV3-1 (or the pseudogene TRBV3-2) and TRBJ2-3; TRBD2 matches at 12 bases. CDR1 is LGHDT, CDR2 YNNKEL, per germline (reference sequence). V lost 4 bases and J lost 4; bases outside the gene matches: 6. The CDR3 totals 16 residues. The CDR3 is CASSPWTSGTSDTQYF. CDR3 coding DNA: TGTGCCAGCAGCCCCTGGACTAGCGGGACTTCAGATACGCAGTATTTT.

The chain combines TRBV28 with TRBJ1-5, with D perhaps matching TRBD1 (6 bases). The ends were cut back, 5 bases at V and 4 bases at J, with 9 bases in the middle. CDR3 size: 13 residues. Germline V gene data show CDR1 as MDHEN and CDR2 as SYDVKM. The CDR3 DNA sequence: TGTGCCAGCAGTCTAGGACAGAATCAGCCCCAGCATTTT. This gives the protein CASSLGQNQPQHF. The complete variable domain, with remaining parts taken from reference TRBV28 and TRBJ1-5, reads DVKVTQSSRYLVKRTGEKVFLECVQDMDHENMFWYRQDPGLGLRLIYFSYDVKMKEKGDIPEGYSVSREKKERFSLILESASTNQTSMYLCASSLGQNQPQHFGDGTRLSIL.

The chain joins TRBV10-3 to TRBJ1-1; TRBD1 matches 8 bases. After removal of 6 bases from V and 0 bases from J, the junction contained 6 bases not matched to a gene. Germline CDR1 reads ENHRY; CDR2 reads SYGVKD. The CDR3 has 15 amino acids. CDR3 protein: CAIRPGQALNTEAFF. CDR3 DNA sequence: TGTGCCATCAGGCCGGGACAGGCGTTGAACACTGAAGCTTTCTTT.

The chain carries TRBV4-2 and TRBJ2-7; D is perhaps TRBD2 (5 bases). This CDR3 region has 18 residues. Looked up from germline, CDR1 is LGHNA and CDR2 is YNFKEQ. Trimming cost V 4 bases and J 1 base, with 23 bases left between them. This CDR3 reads CASSPTVSAGGKSYEQYF. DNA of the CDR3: TGTGCCAGCAGCCCCACAGTTTCGGCGGGTGGAAAATCCTACGAGCAGTACTTC.

The CDR3 coding sequence is TGTGCCAGCAGACGGGACAGCAATTCACCCCTCCACTTT. This translates into CASRRDSNSPLHF. The V and J genes are TRBV5-4 and TRBJ1-6; 7 bases map to TRBD1. The CDR3 is made up of 13 amino acids. CDR1 is SGHNT and CDR2 is YYREEE in the germline V gene (reference sequence). V shed 5 bases and J 7 bases; nucleotides not matched to a gene: 3.

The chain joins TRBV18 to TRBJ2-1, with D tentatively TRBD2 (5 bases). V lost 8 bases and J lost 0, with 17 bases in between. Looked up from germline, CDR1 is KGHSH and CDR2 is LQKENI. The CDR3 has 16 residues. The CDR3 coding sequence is TGTGCCAGCACTTTCTCTAGCCGAAGCTCCTACAATGAGCAGTTCTTC. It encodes CASTFSSRSSYNEQFF.

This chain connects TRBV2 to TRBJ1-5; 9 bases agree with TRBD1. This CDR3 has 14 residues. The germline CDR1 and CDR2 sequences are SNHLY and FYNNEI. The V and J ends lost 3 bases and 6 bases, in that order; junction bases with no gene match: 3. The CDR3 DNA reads TGTGCCAGCAGTGATACAGGGGGCAGTCAGCCCCAGCATTTT. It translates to CASSDTGGSQPQHF. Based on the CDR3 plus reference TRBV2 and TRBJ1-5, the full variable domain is EPEVTQTPSHQVTQMGQEVILRCVPISNHLYFYWYRQILGQKVEFLVSFYNNEISEKSEIFDDQFSVERPDGSNFTLKIRSTKLEDSAMYFCASSDTGGSQPQHFGDGTRLSIL.

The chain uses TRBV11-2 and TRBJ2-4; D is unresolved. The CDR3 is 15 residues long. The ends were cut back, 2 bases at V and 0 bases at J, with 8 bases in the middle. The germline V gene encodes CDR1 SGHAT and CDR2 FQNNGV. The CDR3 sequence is CASSLTRIAKNIQYF. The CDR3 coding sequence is TGTGCCAGCAGCTTAACGAGGATAGCCAAAAACATTCAGTACTTC.

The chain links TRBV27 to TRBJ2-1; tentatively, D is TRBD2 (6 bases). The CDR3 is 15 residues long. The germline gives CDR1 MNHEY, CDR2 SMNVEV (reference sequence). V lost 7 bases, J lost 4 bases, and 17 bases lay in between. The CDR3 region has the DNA TGTGCCAGCAATATCAAGCGGGCCAAATACAATGAGCAGTTCTTC. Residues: CASNIKRAKYNEQFF.

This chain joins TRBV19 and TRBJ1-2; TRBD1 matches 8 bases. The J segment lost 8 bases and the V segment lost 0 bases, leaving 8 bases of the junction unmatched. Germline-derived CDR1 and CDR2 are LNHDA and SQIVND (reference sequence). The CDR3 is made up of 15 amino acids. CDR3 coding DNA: TGTGCCAGTAGTATAGACTCCCGGACAGGGTCGGGCTACACCTTC. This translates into CASSIDSRTGSGYTF.

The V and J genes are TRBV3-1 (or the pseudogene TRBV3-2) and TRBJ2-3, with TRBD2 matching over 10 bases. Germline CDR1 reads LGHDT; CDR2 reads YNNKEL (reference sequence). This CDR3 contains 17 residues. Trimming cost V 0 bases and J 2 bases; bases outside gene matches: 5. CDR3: CASSQDGLAGATDTQYF. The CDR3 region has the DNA TGTGCCAGCAGCCAAGATGGGCTAGCGGGAGCCACAGATACGCAGTATTTT.

The CDR3, as DNA: TGTGCCAGCAGTGAAGCGTCAGCGAATCAGCCCCAGCATTTT. This translates into CASSEASANQPQHF. The chain couples TRBV6-1 to TRBJ1-5; D gene ambiguous. V was cut by 0 bases and J by 4 bases, with 7 bases left in between. CDR1 and CDR2 (germline): MNHNS, SASEGT. The CDR3 totals 14 residues.

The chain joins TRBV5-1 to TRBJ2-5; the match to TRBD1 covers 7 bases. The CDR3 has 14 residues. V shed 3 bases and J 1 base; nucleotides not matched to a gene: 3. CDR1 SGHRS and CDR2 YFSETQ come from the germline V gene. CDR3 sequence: CASSSGQPQETQYF. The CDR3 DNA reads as TGCGCCAGCAGCTCGGGACAGCCCCAAGAGACCCAGTACTTC.

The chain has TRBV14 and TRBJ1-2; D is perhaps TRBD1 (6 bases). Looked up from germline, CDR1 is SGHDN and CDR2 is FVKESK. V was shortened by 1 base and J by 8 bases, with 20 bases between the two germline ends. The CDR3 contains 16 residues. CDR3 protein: CASSQVQGRDFGGYTF. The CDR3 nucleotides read TGTGCCAGCAGCCAAGTACAGGGCAGGGATTTCGGCGGCTACACCTTC.

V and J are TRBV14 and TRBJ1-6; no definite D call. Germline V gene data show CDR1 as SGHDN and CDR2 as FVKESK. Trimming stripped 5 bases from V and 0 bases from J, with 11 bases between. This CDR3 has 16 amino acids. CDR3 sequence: CASSMDSSSYNSPLHF. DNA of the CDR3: TGTGCCAGCAGCATGGACTCCAGCTCCTATAATTCACCCCTCCACTTT.

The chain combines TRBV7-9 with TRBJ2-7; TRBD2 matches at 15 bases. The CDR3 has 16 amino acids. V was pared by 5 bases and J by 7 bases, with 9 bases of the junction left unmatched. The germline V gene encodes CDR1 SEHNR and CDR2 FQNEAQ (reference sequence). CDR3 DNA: TGTGCCAGCAGCCTCAAAGGACTAGCGGGAGGGGAGGAGCAGTACTTC. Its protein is CASSLKGLAGGEEQYF.

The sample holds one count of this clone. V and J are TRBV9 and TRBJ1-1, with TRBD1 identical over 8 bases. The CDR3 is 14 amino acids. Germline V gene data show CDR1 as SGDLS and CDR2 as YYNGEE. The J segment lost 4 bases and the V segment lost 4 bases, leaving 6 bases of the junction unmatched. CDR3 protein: CASSHEQGGTEAFF. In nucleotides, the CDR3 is TGTGCCAGCAGCCATGAACAGGGGGGCACTGAAGCTTTCTTT.

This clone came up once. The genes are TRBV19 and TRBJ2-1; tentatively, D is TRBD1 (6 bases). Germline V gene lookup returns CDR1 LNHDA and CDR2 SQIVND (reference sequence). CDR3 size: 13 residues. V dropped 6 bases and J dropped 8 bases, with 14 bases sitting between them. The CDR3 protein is CASRNRVPDEQFF. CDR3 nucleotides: TGTGCCAGTAGGAACAGGGTCCCCGATGAGCAGTTCTTC.

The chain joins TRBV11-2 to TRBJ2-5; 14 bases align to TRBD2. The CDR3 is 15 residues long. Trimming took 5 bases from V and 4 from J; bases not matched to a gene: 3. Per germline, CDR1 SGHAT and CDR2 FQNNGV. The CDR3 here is CASSAGTSGRETQYF. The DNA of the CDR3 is TGTGCCAGCAGCGCCGGGACTAGCGGGAGAGAGACCCAGTACTTC.

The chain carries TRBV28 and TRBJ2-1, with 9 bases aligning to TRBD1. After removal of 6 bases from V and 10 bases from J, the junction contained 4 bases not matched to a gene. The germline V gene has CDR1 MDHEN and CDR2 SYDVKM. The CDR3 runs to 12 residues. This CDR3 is CASRHDRGEQFF. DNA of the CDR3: TGTGCCAGCAGACATGACAGGGGGGAGCAGTTCTTC.

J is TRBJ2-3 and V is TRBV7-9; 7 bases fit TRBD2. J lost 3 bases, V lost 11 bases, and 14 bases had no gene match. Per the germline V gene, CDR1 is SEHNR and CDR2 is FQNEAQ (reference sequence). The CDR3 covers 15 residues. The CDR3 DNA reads TGTGCCTGCCAAGGGGCGGGAGTCAGTACAGATACGCAGTATTTT. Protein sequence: CACQGAGVSTDTQYF.

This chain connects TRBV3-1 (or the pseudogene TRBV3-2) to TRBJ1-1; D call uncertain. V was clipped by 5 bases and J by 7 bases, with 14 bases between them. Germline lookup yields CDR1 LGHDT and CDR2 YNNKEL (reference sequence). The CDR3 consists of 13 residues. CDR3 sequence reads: CASSISRSGEAFF. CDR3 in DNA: TGTGCCAGCAGCATAAGCCGTTCTGGTGAAGCTTTCTTT.

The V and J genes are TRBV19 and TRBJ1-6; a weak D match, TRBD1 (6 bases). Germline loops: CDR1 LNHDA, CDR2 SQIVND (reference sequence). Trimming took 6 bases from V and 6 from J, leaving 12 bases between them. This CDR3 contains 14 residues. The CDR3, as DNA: TGTGCCAGTAGAGACAGGACGGTTAATTCACCCCTCCACTTT. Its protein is CASRDRTVNSPLHF.

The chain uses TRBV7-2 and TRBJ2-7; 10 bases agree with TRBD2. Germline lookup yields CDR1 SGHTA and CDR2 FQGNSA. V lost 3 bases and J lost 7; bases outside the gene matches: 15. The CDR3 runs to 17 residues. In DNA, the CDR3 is TGTGCCAGCAGCTTGGGGGGGAGTCTAGCGGGAGTTCGAGAGCAGTACTTC. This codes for CASSLGGSLAGVREQYF.

Written as DNA, the CDR3 is TGTGCCAGCAGCTCCGGTAAAGGACAGACAACTAATGAAAAACTGTTTTTT. Its translation is CASSSGKGQTTNEKLFF. V and J are TRBV11-2 and TRBJ1-4, with a weak D call TRBD1 (6 bases). V was shortened by 4 bases and J by 0 bases, with 15 bases between the two germline ends. Germline V gene sequence: CDR1 SGHAT, CDR2 FQNNGV. There are 17 residues in the CDR3.